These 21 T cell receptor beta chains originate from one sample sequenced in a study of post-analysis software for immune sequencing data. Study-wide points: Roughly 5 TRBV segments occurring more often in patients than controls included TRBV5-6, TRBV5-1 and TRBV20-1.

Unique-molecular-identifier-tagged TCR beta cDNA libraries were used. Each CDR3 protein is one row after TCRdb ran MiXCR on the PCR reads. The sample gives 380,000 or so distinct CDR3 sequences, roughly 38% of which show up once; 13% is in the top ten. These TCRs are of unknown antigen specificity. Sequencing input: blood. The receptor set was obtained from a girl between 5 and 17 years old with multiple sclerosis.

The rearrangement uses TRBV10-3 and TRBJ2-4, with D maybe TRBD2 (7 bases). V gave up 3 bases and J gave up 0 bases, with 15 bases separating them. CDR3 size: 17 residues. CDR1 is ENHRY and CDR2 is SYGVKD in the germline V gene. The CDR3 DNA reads TGTGCCATCAGTGATGGGGGGGCATCAAGAGCCAAAAACATTCAGTACTTC. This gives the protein CAISDGGASRAKNIQYF.

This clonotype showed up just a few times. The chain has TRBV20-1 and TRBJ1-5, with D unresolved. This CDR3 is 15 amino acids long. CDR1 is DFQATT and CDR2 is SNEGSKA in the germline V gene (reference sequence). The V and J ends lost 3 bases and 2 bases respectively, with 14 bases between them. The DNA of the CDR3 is TGCAGTGCTAGGCGGAGTGGGGAGGGCAATCAGCCCCAGCATTTT. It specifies CSARRSGEGNQPQHF.

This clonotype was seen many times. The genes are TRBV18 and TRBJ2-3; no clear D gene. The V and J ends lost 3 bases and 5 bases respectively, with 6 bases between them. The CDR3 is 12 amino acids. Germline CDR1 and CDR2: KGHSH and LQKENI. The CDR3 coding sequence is TGTGCCAGCTCACCCATCCAAGATACGCAGTATTTT. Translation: CASSPIQDTQYF. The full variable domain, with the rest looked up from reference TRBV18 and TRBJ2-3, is NAGVMQNPRHLVRRRGQEARLRCSPMKGHSHVYWYRQLPEEGLKFMVYLQKENIIDESGMPKERFSAEFPKEGPSILRIQQVVRGDSAAYFCASSPIQDTQYFGPGTRLTVL.

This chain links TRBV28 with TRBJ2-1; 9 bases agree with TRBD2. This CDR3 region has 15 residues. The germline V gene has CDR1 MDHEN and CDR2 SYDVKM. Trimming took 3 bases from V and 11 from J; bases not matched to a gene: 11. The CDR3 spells CASSFVTSGPAKQFF. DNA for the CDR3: TGTGCCAGCAGTTTTGTCACTAGCGGGCCCGCCAAGCAGTTCTTC.

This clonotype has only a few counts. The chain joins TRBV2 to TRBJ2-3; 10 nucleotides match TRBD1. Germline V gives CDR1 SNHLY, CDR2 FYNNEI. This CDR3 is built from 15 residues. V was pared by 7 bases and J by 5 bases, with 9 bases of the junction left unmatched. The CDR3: CASIAGQGGGDTQYF. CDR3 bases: TGTGCCAGCATCGCCGGACAGGGGGGTGGAGATACGCAGTATTTT.

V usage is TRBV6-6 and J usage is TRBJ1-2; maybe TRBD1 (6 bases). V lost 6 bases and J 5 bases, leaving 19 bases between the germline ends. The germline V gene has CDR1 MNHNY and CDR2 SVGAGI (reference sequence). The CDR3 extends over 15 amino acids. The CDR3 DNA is TGTGCCAGCAGCCACGGGGCAGGGGATTATTATGGCTACACCTTC. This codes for CASSHGAGDYYGYTF.

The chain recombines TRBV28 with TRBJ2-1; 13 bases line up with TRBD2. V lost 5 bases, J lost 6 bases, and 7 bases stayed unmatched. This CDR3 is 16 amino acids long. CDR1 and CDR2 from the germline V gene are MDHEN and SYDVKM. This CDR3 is CASSTRLAGGSNEQFF. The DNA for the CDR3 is TGTGCCAGCAGTACGCGACTAGCGGGGGGAAGCAATGAGCAGTTCTTC.

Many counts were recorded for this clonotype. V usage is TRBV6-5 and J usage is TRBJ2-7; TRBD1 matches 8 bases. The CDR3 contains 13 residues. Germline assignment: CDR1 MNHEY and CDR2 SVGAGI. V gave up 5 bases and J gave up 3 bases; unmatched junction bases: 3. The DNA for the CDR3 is TGTGCCAGCAGTCCTGACAGGGGCTACGAGCAGTACTTC. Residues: CASSPDRGYEQYF.

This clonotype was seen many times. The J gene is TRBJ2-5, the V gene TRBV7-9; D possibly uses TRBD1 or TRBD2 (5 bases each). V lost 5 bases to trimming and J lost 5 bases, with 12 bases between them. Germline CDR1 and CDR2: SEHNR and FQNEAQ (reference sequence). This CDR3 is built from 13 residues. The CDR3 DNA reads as TGTGCCAGCAGCCCCCGGGGACGTGAGACCCAGTACTTC. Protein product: CASSPRGRETQYF.

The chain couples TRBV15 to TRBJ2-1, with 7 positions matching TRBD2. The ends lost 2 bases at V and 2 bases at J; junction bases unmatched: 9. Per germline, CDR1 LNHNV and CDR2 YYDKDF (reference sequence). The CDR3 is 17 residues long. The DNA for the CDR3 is TGTGCCACCAGCAGATCAAGAAGCGGGGACCCCTACAATGAGCAGTTCTTC. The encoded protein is CATSRSRSGDPYNEQFF.

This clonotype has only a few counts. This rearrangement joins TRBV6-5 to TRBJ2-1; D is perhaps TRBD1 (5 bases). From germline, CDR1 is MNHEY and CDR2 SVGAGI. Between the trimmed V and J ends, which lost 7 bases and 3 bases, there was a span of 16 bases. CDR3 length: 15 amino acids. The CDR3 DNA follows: TGTGCCAGCACTCACCAGGGAAGAGGCTACAATGAGCAGTTCTTC. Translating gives CASTHQGRGYNEQFF.

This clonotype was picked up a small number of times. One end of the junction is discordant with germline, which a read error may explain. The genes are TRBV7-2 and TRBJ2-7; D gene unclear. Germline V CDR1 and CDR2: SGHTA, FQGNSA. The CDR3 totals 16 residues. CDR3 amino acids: CASGFRGGAVTTEQYF. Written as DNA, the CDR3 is TGTGCCAGCGGCTTCAGAGGTGGAGCCGTAACGACCGAGCAGTACTTC.

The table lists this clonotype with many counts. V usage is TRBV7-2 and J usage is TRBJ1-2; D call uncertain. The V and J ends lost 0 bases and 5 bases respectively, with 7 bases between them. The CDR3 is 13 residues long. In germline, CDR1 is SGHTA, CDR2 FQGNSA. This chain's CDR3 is CASSLARVYGYTF. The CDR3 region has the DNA TGTGCCAGCAGCTTAGCGCGAGTGTATGGCTACACCTTC. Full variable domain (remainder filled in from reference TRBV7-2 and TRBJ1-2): GAGVSQSPSNKVTEKGKDVELRCDPISGHTALYWYRQSLGQGLEFLIYFQGNSAPDKSGLPSDRFSAERTGGSVSTLTIQRTQQEDSAVYLCASSLARVYGYTFGSGTRLTVV.

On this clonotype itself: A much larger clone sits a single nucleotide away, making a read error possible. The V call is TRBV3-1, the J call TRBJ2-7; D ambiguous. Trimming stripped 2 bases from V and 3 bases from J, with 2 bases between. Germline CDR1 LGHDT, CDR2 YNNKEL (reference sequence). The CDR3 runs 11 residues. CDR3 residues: CASSQRYEQYF. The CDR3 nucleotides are TGTGCCAGCAGCCAACGCTACGAGCAGTACTTC.

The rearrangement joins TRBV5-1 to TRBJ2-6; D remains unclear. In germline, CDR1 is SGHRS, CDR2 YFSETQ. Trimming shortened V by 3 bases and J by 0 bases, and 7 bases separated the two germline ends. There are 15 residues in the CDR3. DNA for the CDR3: TGCGCCAGCAGCTCCAGTCCCTCTGGGGCCAACGTCCTGACTTTC. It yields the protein CASSSSPSGANVLTF.

CDR3 DNA: TGTGCCAGCATAGGAAGGCTACCCAACACCGGGGAGCTGTTTTTT. Its protein is CASIGRLPNTGELFF. V gene TRBV7-2 combines with J gene TRBJ2-2; D is undetermined. The CDR3 covers 15 residues. The V end lost 7 bases, the J end lost 2 bases, and 14 bases lay between the germline ends. Germline CDR1 and CDR2: SGHTA and FQGNSA.

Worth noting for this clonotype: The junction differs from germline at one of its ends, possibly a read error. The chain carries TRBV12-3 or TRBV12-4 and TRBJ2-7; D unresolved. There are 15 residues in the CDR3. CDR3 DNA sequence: TGTGCCGGCAGTTTAAAAGAGTACCCGTCCTACGAGCAGTACTTC. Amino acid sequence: CAGSLKEYPSYEQYF.

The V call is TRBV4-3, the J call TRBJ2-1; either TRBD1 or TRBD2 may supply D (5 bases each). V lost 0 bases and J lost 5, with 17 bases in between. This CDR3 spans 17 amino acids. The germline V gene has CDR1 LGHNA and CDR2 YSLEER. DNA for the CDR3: TGCGCCAGCAGCCAAGATCTGGGGGACCCTTGGGACAATGAGCAGTTCTTC. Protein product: CASSQDLGDPWDNEQFF.

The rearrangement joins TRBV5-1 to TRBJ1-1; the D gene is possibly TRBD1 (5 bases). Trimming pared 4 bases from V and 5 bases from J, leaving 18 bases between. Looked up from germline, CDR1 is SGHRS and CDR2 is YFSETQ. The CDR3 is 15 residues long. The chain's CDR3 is CASSIQVGGWTEAFF. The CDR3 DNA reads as TGCGCCAGCAGCATACAGGTGGGAGGGTGGACTGAAGCTTTCTTT. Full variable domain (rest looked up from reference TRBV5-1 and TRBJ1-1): KAGVTQTPRYLIKTRGQQVTLSCSPISGHRSVSWYQQTPGQGLQFLFEYFSETQRNKGNFPGRFSGRQFSNSRSEMNVSTLELGDSALYLCASSIQVGGWTEAFFGQGTRLTVV.

CDR3 in amino acids: CSAEWGQFYNEQFF. The CDR3, as DNA: TGCAGCGCCGAATGGGGACAGTTTTACAATGAGCAGTTCTTC. The V and J genes are TRBV29-1 and TRBJ2-1; 7 nucleotides agree with TRBD1. Losses at the gene ends were 7 bases for V and 4 bases for J; bases not matched to a gene: 10. In germline, CDR1 is SQVTM, CDR2 ANQGSEA. The CDR3 totals 14 residues.

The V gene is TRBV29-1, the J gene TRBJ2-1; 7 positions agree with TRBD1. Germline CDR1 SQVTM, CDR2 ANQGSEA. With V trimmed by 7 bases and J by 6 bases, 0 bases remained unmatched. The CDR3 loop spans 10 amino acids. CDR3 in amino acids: CSAGGNEQFF. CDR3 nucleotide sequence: TGCAGCGCAGGGGGCAATGAGCAGTTCTTC.